Listed here is a single T cell receptor beta chain. The sample originates from a study of blood T cell repertoires in COVID-19. The overall study: Donors in the United States, Italy and Spain gave samples during acute or convalescent COVID-19.

The method was immunoSEQ multiplex PCR; TCRdb's version includes in-frame clones alone and lacks a portion of them. The top ten clones hold roughly 2% of a sample with 70,000 to 85,000 clones, 86% of them seen once. V was trimmed by 4 bases and J by 5 bases, leaving 14 bases between them. From germline, CDR1 is SGDLS and CDR2 YYNGEE. This CDR3 has 14 residues. This receptor was taken from an older woman with acute or convalescent COVID-19. The chain has TRBV9 and TRBJ2-3, with unresolved D. Sample: peripheral blood. In DNA, the CDR3 is TGTGCCAGCAGCATAAGCCCCCTTAGAGATACGCAGTATTTT. Protein product: CASSISPLRDTQYF.